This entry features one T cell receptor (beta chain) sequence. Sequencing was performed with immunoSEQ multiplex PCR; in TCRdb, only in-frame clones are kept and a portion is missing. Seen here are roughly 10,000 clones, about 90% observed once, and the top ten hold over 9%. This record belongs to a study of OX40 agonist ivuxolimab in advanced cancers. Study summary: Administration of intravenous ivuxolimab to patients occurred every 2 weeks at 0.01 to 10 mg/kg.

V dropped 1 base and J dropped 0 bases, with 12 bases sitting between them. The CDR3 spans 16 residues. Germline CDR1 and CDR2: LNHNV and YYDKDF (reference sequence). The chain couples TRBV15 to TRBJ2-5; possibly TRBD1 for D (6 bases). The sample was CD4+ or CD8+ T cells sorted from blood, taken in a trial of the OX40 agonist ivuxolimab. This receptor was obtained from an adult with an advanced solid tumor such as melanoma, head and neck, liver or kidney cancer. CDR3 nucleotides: TGTGCCACCAGCAGAGGCAGGGGTCCGTACCAAGAGACCCAGTACTTC. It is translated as CATSRGRGPYQETQYF.